This TCR beta chain was identified during a study of shared clonotypes between healthy human individuals. Study-wide results and limits: Apart from blood, nothing was sampled; tissue repertoires likely differ.

A note on this clone: Its antigen is as yet unknown.

Sequencing was performed with immunoSEQ multiplex PCR; in TCRdb, only in-frame clones are kept and a portion is missing. Of 500,000 to 650,000 clones listed, around 78% were seen once; the top ten hold around 13%. The CDR3 extends over 17 amino acids. The J segment lost 2 bases and the V segment lost 0 bases, leaving 6 bases of the junction unmatched. CDR1 is SGDLS and CDR2 is YYNGEE in the germline V gene. This chain uses TRBV9 with TRBJ2-5; TRBD2 aligns across 11 bases. The sequence was obtained from a woman aged 40-49 years in good health. Some clones in this sample may be carry-over from other donors' samples. Sequencing was carried out using PBMCs. CDR3 region: CASSVGLAGGWQETQYF. Written as DNA, the CDR3 is TGTGCCAGCAGCGTAGGGCTAGCGGGAGGATGGCAAGAGACCCAGTACTTC.